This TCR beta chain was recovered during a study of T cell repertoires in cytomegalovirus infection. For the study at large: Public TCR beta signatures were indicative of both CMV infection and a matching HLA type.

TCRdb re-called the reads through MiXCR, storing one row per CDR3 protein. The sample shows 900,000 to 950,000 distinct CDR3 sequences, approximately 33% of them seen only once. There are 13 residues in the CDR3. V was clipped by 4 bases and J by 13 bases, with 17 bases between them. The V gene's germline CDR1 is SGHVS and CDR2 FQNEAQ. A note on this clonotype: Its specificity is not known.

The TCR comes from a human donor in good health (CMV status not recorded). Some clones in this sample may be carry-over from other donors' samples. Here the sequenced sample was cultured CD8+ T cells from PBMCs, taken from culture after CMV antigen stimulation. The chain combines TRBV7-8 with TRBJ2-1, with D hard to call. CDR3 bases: TGTGCCAGCAGCTCACCGGGTGCGACATCACAGTTCTTC. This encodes CASSSPGATSQFF. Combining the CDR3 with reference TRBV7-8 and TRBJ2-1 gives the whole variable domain GAGVSQSPRYKVAKRGQDVALRCDPISGHVSLFWYQQALGQGPEFLTYFQNEAQLDKSGLPSDRFFAERPEGSVSTLKIQRTQQEDSAVYLCASSSPGATSQFFGPGTRLTVL.